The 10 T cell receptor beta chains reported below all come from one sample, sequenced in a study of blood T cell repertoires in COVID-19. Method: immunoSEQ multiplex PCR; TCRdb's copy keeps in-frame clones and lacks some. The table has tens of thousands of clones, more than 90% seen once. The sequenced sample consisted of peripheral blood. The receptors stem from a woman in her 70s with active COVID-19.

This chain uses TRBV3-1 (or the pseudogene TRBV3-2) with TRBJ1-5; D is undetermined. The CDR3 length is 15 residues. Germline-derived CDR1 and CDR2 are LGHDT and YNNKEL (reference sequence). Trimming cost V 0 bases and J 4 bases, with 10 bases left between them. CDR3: CASSQDPGRNQPQHF. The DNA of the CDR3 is TGTGCCAGCAGCCAAGACCCCGGTCGGAATCAGCCCCAGCATTTT.

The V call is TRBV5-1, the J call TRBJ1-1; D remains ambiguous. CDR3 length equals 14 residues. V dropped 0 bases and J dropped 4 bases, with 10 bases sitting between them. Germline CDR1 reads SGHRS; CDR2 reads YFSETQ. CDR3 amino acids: CASSLDPGRTEAFF. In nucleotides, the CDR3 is TGCGCCAGCAGCTTGGACCCTGGGCGCACTGAAGCTTTCTTT.

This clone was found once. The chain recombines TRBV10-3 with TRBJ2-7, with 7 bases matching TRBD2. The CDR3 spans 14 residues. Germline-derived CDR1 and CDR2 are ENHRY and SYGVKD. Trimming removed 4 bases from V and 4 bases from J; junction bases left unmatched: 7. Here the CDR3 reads CAISVALASYEQYF. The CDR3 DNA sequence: TGTGCCATCAGTGTAGCACTAGCGAGTTACGAGCAGTACTTC.

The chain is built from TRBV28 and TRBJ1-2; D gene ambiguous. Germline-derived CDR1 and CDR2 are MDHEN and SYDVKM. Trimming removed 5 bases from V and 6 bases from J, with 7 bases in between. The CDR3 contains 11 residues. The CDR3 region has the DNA TGTGCCAGCAGTACATACGATGGCTACACCTTC. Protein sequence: CASSTYDGYTF.

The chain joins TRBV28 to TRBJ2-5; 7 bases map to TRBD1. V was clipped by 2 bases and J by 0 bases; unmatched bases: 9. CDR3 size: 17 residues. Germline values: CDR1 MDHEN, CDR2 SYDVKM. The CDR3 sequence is CASSLPQGSTYQETQYF. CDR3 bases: TGTGCCAGCAGTTTACCACAGGGGTCGACTTACCAAGAGACCCAGTACTTC.

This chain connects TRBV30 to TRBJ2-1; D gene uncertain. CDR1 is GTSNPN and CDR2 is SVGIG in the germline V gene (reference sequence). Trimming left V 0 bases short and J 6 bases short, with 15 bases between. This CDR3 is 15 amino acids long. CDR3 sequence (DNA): TGTGCCTGGAGTGTATTAGCACGCACGGGCAATGAGCAGTTCTTC. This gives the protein CAWSVLARTGNEQFF.

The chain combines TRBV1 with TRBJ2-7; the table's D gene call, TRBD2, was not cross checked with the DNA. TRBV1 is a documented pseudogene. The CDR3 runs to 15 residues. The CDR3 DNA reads TGCACCAGCAGCCAAGTCCACGTGAGCTCCTACGAGCAGTACTTC. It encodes CTSSQVHVSSYEQYF.

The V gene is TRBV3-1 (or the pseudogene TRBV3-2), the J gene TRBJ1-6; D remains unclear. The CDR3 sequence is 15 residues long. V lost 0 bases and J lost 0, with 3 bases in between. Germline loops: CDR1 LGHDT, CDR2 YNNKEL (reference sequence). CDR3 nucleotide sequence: TGTGCCAGCAGCCAAGAGAGCTCCTATAATTCACCCCTCCACTTT. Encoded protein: CASSQESSYNSPLHF.

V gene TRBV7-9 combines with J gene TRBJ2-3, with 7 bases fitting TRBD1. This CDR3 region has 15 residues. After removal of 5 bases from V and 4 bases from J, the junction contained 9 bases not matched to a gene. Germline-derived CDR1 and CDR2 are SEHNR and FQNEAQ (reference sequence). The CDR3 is CASSTRGGASDTQYF. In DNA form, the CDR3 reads TGTGCCAGCAGCACCCGAGGGGGCGCGTCAGATACGCAGTATTTT.

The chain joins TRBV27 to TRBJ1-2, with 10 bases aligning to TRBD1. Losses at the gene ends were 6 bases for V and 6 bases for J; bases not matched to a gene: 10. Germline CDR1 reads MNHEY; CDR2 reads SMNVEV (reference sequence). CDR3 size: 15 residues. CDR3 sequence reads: CASSAGTGVGDGYTF. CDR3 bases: TGTGCCAGCAGCGCCGGGACAGGGGTGGGTGATGGCTACACCTTC.